Below are 23 T cell receptor beta chains sequenced from a single sample in a study of blood T cell repertoires in COVID-19. Measured with immunoSEQ multiplex PCR; TCRdb has only the in-frame clones, and not every one. The sample includes about 75,000 clones, 90% of them seen just once. Input material: peripheral blood. Source of these receptors: a human donor in a cohort sampled during active COVID-19.

The rearrangement uses TRBV6-5 and TRBJ1-2, with D perhaps TRBD1 (5 bases). CDR1 and CDR2 (germline): MNHEY, SVGAGI. The CDR3 length is 13 residues. V was trimmed by 11 bases and J by 6 bases, leaving 19 bases between them. The CDR3 region is CAGGVLGGDGYTF. The CDR3 DNA reads TGTGCCGGCGGGGTTTTAGGAGGGGATGGCTACACCTTC.

J is TRBJ2-1 and V is TRBV6-1; D not certain. Germline values: CDR1 MNHNS, CDR2 SASEGT. This CDR3 is 15 amino acids long. V lost 3 bases and J 0 bases, leaving 9 bases between the germline ends. In DNA, the CDR3 is TGTGCCAGCAGTGAGGGCTCCAGCTCCTACAATGAGCAGTTCTTC. It yields the protein CASSEGSSSYNEQFF.

V is TRBV5-6 and J is TRBJ1-1; D is possibly TRBD1 (6 bases). CDR1 SGHDT and CDR2 YYEEEE come from the germline V gene. There are 13 residues in the CDR3. Trimming took 5 bases from V and 1 from J, leaving 9 bases between them. The CDR3 DNA follows: TGTGCCAGCAGGGAACAGGGGAACACTGAAGCTTTCTTT. Translation: CASREQGNTEAFF.

V usage is TRBV5-5 and J usage is TRBJ2-5; a weak D match, TRBD2 (6 bases). CDR1 is SGHKS, CDR2 YYEKEE, per germline (reference sequence). The CDR3 has 16 residues. V was shortened by 2 bases and J by 4 bases, with 18 bases between the two germline ends. CDR3 protein: CASSFGARGGAETQYF. CDR3 sequence (DNA): TGTGCCAGCAGCTTCGGGGCCCGGGGAGGCGCAGAGACCCAGTACTTC. Based on the CDR3 plus reference TRBV5-5 and TRBJ2-5, the full variable domain is DAGVTQSPTHLIKTRGQQVTLRCSPISGHKSVSWYQQVLGQGPQFIFQYYEKEERGRGNFPDRFSARQFPNYSSELNVNALLLGDSALYLCASSFGARGGAETQYFGPGTRLLVL.

The chain carries TRBV6-5 and TRBJ2-1; TRBD2 aligns across 12 bases. V gave up 5 bases and J gave up 4 bases; unmatched junction bases: 0. This CDR3 has 14 amino acids. Germline assignment: CDR1 MNHEY and CDR2 SVGAGI. The CDR3 protein is CASSTSGGYNEQFF. In nucleotides, the CDR3 is TGTGCCAGCAGTACTAGCGGGGGGTACAATGAGCAGTTCTTC.

V and J are TRBV5-1 and TRBJ1-1; D unclear. The CDR3 consists of 15 residues. The germline gives CDR1 SGHRS, CDR2 YFSETQ. Trimming took off 1 base at V and 0 bases at J, with 10 bases between the two ends. The chain's CDR3 is CASSLRQAVNTEAFF. In DNA, the CDR3 is TGCGCCAGCAGCTTGCGGCAGGCCGTGAACACTGAAGCTTTCTTT.

V is TRBV9 and J is TRBJ1-2; maybe TRBD1 (6 bases). Between the trimmed V and J ends, which lost 0 bases and 7 bases, there was a span of 10 bases. The CDR3 is 13 amino acids. Per germline, CDR1 SGDLS and CDR2 YYNGEE. This CDR3 reads CASSVGQVGGYTF. The CDR3 coding sequence is TGTGCCAGCAGCGTAGGACAGGTGGGTGGCTACACCTTC.

The chain is built from TRBV7-2 and TRBJ2-1; TRBD1 aligns across 9 bases. Germline V gene data show CDR1 as SGHTA and CDR2 as FQGNSA. CDR3 size: 14 residues. Losses at the gene ends were 9 bases for V and 9 bases for J; bases not matched to a gene: 12. The CDR3 loop reads CASQRGQGRGEQFF. The CDR3 DNA sequence: TGTGCCAGTCAAAGGGGACAGGGACGGGGTGAGCAGTTCTTC.

V usage is TRBV6-4 and J usage is TRBJ1-1; unclear D gene. Germline V gene lookup returns CDR1 MRHNA and CDR2 SNTAGT. The CDR3 loop spans 14 amino acids. V was shortened by 5 bases and J by 1 base, with 11 bases between the two germline ends. The CDR3 reads CASSPQAANTEAFF. CDR3 DNA: TGTGCCAGCAGTCCCCAGGCAGCGAACACTGAAGCTTTCTTT.

This chain joins TRBV18 and TRBJ2-1; TRBD2 agrees at 13 bases. The CDR3 length is 16 residues. Germline CDR1 is KGHSH and CDR2 is LQKENI. Germline trimming cut 3 bases from V and 5 bases from J; bases unmatched to any gene: 4. The DNA for the CDR3 is TGTGCCAGCTCACCCCCGACTAGCGGGGGGAACAATGAGCAGTTCTTC. Amino acid sequence: CASSPPTSGGNNEQFF.

The chain combines TRBV11-2 with TRBJ2-7; TRBD1 aligns across 8 bases. Unmatched junction bases numbered 8, after V lost 5 bases and J lost 5 bases. The germline V gene encodes CDR1 SGHAT and CDR2 FQNNGV. CDR3 length: 14 amino acids. The CDR3 nucleotides read TGTGCCAGCAGCCTGATGACAGGGGAAAACGAGCAGTACTTC. Encoded protein: CASSLMTGENEQYF.

The V and J genes are TRBV19 and TRBJ2-1, with 13 bases identical to TRBD2. The CDR3 contains 15 residues. The ends lost 7 bases at V and 8 bases at J; junction bases unmatched: 8. CDR1 is LNHDA and CDR2 is SQIVND in the germline V gene (reference sequence). The CDR3 DNA follows: TGTGCCAGTACCCAACAAACTAGCGGGAGGGATGAGCAGTTCTTC. This gives the protein CASTQQTSGRDEQFF.

The chain links TRBV24-1 to TRBJ2-7, with TRBD1 matching 7 bases. Germline CDR1 and CDR2: KGHDR and SFDVKD. J was trimmed by 4 bases and V by 0 bases; bases with no gene match: 17. This CDR3 is 19 amino acids long. The DNA for the CDR3 is TGTGCCACCAGTGATTTGCTGGGACCACGGAGACAGGGTGTATACGAGCAGTACTTC. As protein: CATSDLLGPRRQGVYEQYF.

The J gene is TRBJ2-7, the V gene TRBV2, with 8 bases aligning to TRBD2. Trimming at V came to 6 bases and at J to 5 bases, leaving 15 bases not matched to a gene. Germline V gene data show CDR1 as SNHLY and CDR2 as FYNNEI. The CDR3 has 16 amino acids. The CDR3 spells CASRVTMGLEGHEQYF. As DNA, the CDR3 is TGTGCCAGCAGGGTTACAATGGGACTAGAAGGCCACGAGCAGTACTTC.

V is TRBV11-2 and J is TRBJ2-7; 10 bases line up with TRBD1. CDR1 and CDR2 from the germline V gene are SGHAT and FQNNGV. V trimming: 1 base; J trimming: 6 bases; junction bases outside the gene matches: 3. This CDR3 has 14 residues. CDR3 amino acids: CASSLVGTGVEQYF. CDR3 coding DNA: TGTGCCAGCAGCTTAGTAGGGACAGGGGTCGAGCAGTACTTC.

This sequence joins TRBV5-5 and TRBJ2-3; 8 bases line up with TRBD2. The trim removed 3 bases at V and 3 bases at J, leaving 6 bases unmatched. The CDR3 consists of 15 residues. Germline V gene sequence: CDR1 SGHKS, CDR2 YYEKEE (reference sequence). The CDR3 bases are TGTGCCAGCAGCTCGCCGGGACTAGGAACAGATACGCAGTATTTT. Its protein product is CASSSPGLGTDTQYF. Complete variable domain (other parts from reference TRBV5-5 and TRBJ2-3): DAGVTQSPTHLIKTRGQQVTLRCSPISGHKSVSWYQQVLGQGPQFIFQYYEKEERGRGNFPDRFSARQFPNYSSELNVNALLLGDSALYLCASSSPGLGTDTQYFGPGTRLTVL.

The sample holds one count of this clone. The chain combines TRBV3-1 (or the pseudogene TRBV3-2) with TRBJ1-1; TRBD1 aligns across 7 bases. CDR3 length: 14 residues. V was clipped by 1 base and J by 11 bases; unmatched bases: 10. Germline V gives CDR1 LGHDT, CDR2 YNNKEL (reference sequence). CDR3 nucleotides: TGTGCCAGCAGCCAAGGTGGGACAGCGCGGAGGGCTTTCTTT. The encoded protein is CASSQGGTARRAFF.

The rearrangement joins TRBV19 to TRBJ1-1; D is perhaps TRBD1 (5 bases). CDR1 is LNHDA, CDR2 SQIVND, per germline (reference sequence). This CDR3 is 14 amino acids long. V lost 5 bases and J lost 0, with 10 bases in between. For the CDR3, the DNA is TGTGCCAGTAGTGACAGTATTATGAACACTGAAGCTTTCTTT. Translated: CASSDSIMNTEAFF. The full variable domain, in which reference TRBV19 and TRBJ1-1 provide the parts outside the CDR3, is DGGITQSPKYLFRKEGQNVTLSCEQNLNHDAMYWYRQDPGQGLRLIYYSQIVNDFQKGDIAEGYSVSREKKESFPLTVTSAQKNPTAFYLCASSDSIMNTEAFFGQGTRLTVV.

The chain combines TRBV6-1 with TRBJ2-1, with 9 bases matching TRBD2. Trimming removed 0 bases from V and 5 bases from J; junction bases left unmatched: 11. Germline V gives CDR1 MNHNS, CDR2 SASEGT. The length of the CDR3 is 18 residues. CDR3 sequence reads: CASSEALIFLAGNNEQFF. The CDR3 DNA is TGTGCCAGCAGTGAAGCGCTAATTTTCCTAGCGGGGAACAATGAGCAGTTCTTC.

This clone was observed a single time. V is TRBV19 and J is TRBJ1-1; D not resolved. This CDR3 is 14 amino acids long. Trimming stripped 4 bases from V and 1 base from J, with 10 bases between. Germline CDR1 is LNHDA and CDR2 is SQIVND (reference sequence). CDR3 amino acids: CASSRPQANTEAFF. Written as DNA, the CDR3 is TGTGCCAGTAGTAGACCCCAGGCGAACACTGAAGCTTTCTTT.

In this sample, this clone turned up once. The V and J genes are TRBV7-8 and TRBJ2-7; 8 positions match TRBD1. The trim removed 4 bases at V and 0 bases at J, leaving 8 bases unmatched. Germline lookup yields CDR1 SGHVS and CDR2 FQNEAQ. The CDR3 has 16 amino acids. The DNA of the CDR3 is TGTGCCAGCAGCTCCGAGAGGACAGGGAACTCCTACGAGCAGTACTTC. Its protein product is CASSSERTGNSYEQYF.

The chain joins TRBV18 to TRBJ1-2; TRBD1 is a possible D gene (5 bases). Germline CDR1 reads KGHSH; CDR2 reads LQKENI. This CDR3 comprises 13 residues. V lost 10 bases and J lost 1, with 13 bases in between. The CDR3, as DNA: TGTGCCACATCCACGGGGGGTAACTATGGCTACACCTTC. Its protein is CATSTGGNYGYTF.

V and J are TRBV6-5 and TRBJ1-1; D remains unclear. Germline V lookup: CDR1 MNHEY, CDR2 SVGAGI. The V and J ends lost 4 bases and 1 base respectively, with 7 bases between them. The CDR3 totals 13 residues. The CDR3 sequence is CASSSGRNTEAFF. CDR3 DNA: TGTGCCAGCAGTTCGGGGAGGAACACTGAAGCTTTCTTT.